Listed here are 22 T cell receptor beta chains from one sample, sequenced in a study of human T cells and chemical hapten exposure. The time point denotes: patch test 2, 6 weeks after DPC sensitization. As to treatment: therapeutic diphenylcyclopropenone sensitization with weekly scalp DPC. TCRdb re-derived calls from the RACE reads in MiXCR, one entry per CDR3 protein. This table holds 360,000 or so distinct CDR3 sequences, nearly 6.5% found once. The sample consisted of whole blood, taken in connection with sensitization to the hapten diphenylcyclopropenone (DPC). The receptors derive from a woman aged 18-29 years with alopecia areata. Some clones in this sample may be carry-over from other donors' samples.

This clonotype was seen ten or more times. The V call is TRBV4-2, the J call TRBJ2-3; no clear D. V was clipped by 1 base and J by 4 bases, with 6 bases between them. This CDR3 comprises 13 residues. Germline V gene sequence: CDR1 LGHNA, CDR2 YNFKEQ. The CDR3 loop is CASSQGSSDTQYF. CDR3 nucleotides: TGTGCCAGCAGCCAAGGGTCCTCAGATACGCAGTATTTT.

This clonotype appeared many times. J is TRBJ1-5 and V is TRBV3-1; 7 nucleotides agree with TRBD1. This CDR3 has 14 residues. Germline-derived CDR1 and CDR2 are LGHDT and YNNKEL (reference sequence). Trimming took 2 bases from V and 6 from J; bases not matched to a gene: 4. The DNA of the CDR3 is TGTGCCAGCAGCCAATTAGGGGGCGGTCAGCCCCAGCATTTT. It is translated as CASSQLGGGQPQHF.

There are a few counts of this clonotype. The rearrangement joins TRBV6-5 to TRBJ2-5; D is uncertain. Trimming took off 5 bases at V and 1 base at J, with 11 bases between the two ends. Germline V gives CDR1 MNHEY, CDR2 SVGAGI. The CDR3 is 14 residues long. The CDR3 protein is CASSAPGRQETQYF. The CDR3 DNA follows: TGTGCCAGCAGTGCACCGGGCCGCCAAGAGACCCAGTACTTC.

This clonotype was observed a few times. V gene TRBV5-1 combines with J gene TRBJ1-2; 12 bases are shared with TRBD1. The CDR3 is 15 residues long. Germline V gives CDR1 SGHRS, CDR2 YFSETQ. Trimming cost V 4 bases and J 8 bases; bases outside gene matches: 9. DNA for the CDR3: TGCGCCAGCAGCAGTGGGACAGGGGGCTTCTTCGGCTACACCTTC. Its protein is CASSSGTGGFFGYTF.

This clonotype was recorded many times. The chain carries TRBV6-2 or TRBV6-3 and TRBJ1-5, with a tentative D call TRBD1 (6 bases). This CDR3 has 14 residues. The germline CDR1 and CDR2 sequences are MNHEY and SVGEGT. Trimming removed 6 bases from V and 0 bases from J, with 9 bases in between. The CDR3 sequence: CASRDSDSNQPQHF. DNA of the CDR3: TGTGCCAGCAGGGACAGTGATAGCAATCAGCCCCAGCATTTT.

The gene calls are TRBV7-2 and TRBJ2-4; D may be TRBD1 (6 bases). This CDR3 comprises 17 residues. The germline V and J ends were trimmed by 4 bases and 1 base, with 17 bases remaining between them. In germline, CDR1 is SGHTA, CDR2 FQGNSA. The CDR3 bases are TGTGCCAGCAGCTCGGCCAGGGGATTTTCGGCCAAAAACATTCAGTACTTC. It codes for CASSSARGFSAKNIQYF.

The chain employs TRBV28 and TRBJ2-7; D is ambiguous. The CDR3 contains 12 residues. V was trimmed by 6 bases and J by 7 bases, leaving 13 bases between them. Germline-derived CDR1 and CDR2 are MDHEN and SYDVKM. CDR3 sequence (DNA): TGTGCCAGCAGCTTACTCCTAAGAGAGCAGTACTTC. This codes for CASSLLLREQYF.

This clonotype showed up just a few times. The chain is built from TRBV6-6 and TRBJ2-2; tentatively, D is TRBD1 (5 bases). The germline V gene encodes CDR1 MNHNY and CDR2 SVGAGI (reference sequence). The V gene lost 6 bases and the J gene lost 8 bases, with 10 bases spanning the gap. CDR3 length equals 12 residues. The CDR3 reads CASSITGGELFF. The CDR3 coding sequence is TGTGCCAGCAGCATAACAGGAGGGGAGCTGTTTTTT.

This chain connects TRBV6-1 to TRBJ2-7; 11 bases align to TRBD2. V was clipped by 2 bases and J by 6 bases; unmatched bases: 9. Germline CDR1 MNHNS, CDR2 SASEGT. This CDR3 is built from 16 residues. CDR3 sequence reads: CASSERLAGIYVEQYF. CDR3 in DNA: TGTGCCAGCAGTGAAAGACTAGCGGGGATATACGTCGAGCAGTACTTC.

The sample holds many counts of this clonotype. V and J are TRBV27 and TRBJ1-1, with D possibly TRBD1 on 6 matching bases. The germline V gene has CDR1 MNHEY and CDR2 SMNVEV (reference sequence). The CDR3 sequence is 13 residues long. Deletions cut 5 bases from V and 10 bases from J, with 17 bases between. CDR3: CASSLRDNAGAFF. In nucleotides, the CDR3 is TGTGCCAGCAGTCTCCGGGACAACGCAGGAGCTTTCTTT.

Sample share makes this clonotype medium-sized (0.01 to 0.1%). V is TRBV4-3 and J is TRBJ1-1, with D perhaps matching TRBD1 (5 bases). The length of the CDR3 is 15 residues. The germline CDR1 and CDR2 sequences are LGHNA and YSLEER. V gave up 0 bases and J gave up 1 base, with 9 bases separating them. The CDR3 nucleotides read TGCGCCAGCAGCCAAGAATTGGGGGAGAACACTGAAGCTTTCTTT. Translated: CASSQELGENTEAFF.

This clonotype was seen a handful of times. This chain uses TRBV18 with TRBJ2-7; 7 bases fit TRBD1. V lost 5 bases to trimming and J lost 2 bases; unmatched junction nucleotides: 12. The CDR3 runs 16 residues. CDR1 KGHSH and CDR2 LQKENI come from the germline V gene. The CDR3 is CASSALGGTGTYEQYF. Here the CDR3 DNA reads TGTGCCAGCTCAGCCCTAGGGGGCACAGGAACCTACGAGCAGTACTTC.

This clonotype was found many times. The V gene is TRBV20-1, the J gene TRBJ2-7, with 9 bases aligning to TRBD2. The CDR3 totals 14 residues. V shed 4 bases, J shed 6 bases, and the junction held 10 bases outside the gene matches. Germline assignment: CDR1 DFQATT and CDR2 SNEGSKA (reference sequence). CDR3 region: CSAMGGGASGEQYF. In nucleotides, the CDR3 is TGCAGTGCTATGGGCGGGGGGGCCTCAGGCGAGCAGTACTTC.

The chain links TRBV6-2 or TRBV6-3 to TRBJ2-3, with 9 bases matching TRBD1. Looked up from germline, CDR1 is MNHEY and CDR2 is SVGEGT. The CDR3 runs 17 residues. V lost 5 bases to trimming and J lost 0 bases; unmatched junction nucleotides: 9. DNA for the CDR3: TGTGCCAGCAGTCCCCGGACAGGGGTTGGAAGCACAGATACGCAGTATTTT. This gives the protein CASSPRTGVGSTDTQYF.

This clonotype was observed a few times. CDR3 sequence: CASSQGNRGPEITDTQYF. The DNA of the CDR3 is TGTGCCAGCAGCCAAGGAAACCGGGGGCCAGAGATCACAGATACGCAGTATTTT. The chain combines TRBV4-2 with TRBJ2-3, with D possibly being TRBD1 or TRBD2 (6 bases each). Germline loops: CDR1 LGHNA, CDR2 YNFKEQ. Deletions cut 1 base from V and 2 bases from J, with 19 bases between. There are 18 residues in the CDR3.

Ten or more counts support this clonotype. CDR3 DNA: TGTGCCAGCAGCCAGGGACGGCCCAATCAGCCCCAGCATTTT. Translation: CASSQGRPNQPQHF. This chain connects TRBV7-9 to TRBJ1-5; D might be TRBD1 (5 bases). This CDR3 spans 14 amino acids. Germline V lookup: CDR1 SEHNR, CDR2 FQNEAQ (reference sequence). V lost 5 bases and J 3 bases, leaving 11 bases between the germline ends.

The table lists this clonotype with a few counts. V and J are TRBV15 and TRBJ2-2; perhaps TRBD1 as D (6 bases). Germline V gives CDR1 LNHNV, CDR2 YYDKDF (reference sequence). This CDR3 is built from 16 residues. The V end was cut by 5 bases, the J end by 3 bases, with 16 bases between. CDR3 nucleotides: TGTGCCACCAGCCTACGACTCCCAGGGGACACCGGGGAGCTGTTTTTT. The encoded protein is CATSLRLPGDTGELFF.

This clonotype has a count of ten or more. The chain recombines TRBV20-1 with TRBJ1-6, with 9 bases fitting TRBD1. This CDR3 is built from 15 residues. Germline V gene lookup returns CDR1 DFQATT and CDR2 SNEGSKA (reference sequence). With V trimmed by 3 bases and J by 10 bases, 10 bases remained unmatched. The CDR3 here is CSASPAGQGTSPLHF. The CDR3, as DNA: TGCAGTGCTAGCCCCGCGGGACAGGGTACCTCACCCCTCCACTTT.

This clonotype showed up just a few times. The chain is built from TRBV20-1 and TRBJ1-3; maybe TRBD1 (5 bases). Trimming took 6 bases from V and 2 from J, leaving 17 bases between them. The CDR3 consists of 15 residues. Per germline, CDR1 DFQATT and CDR2 SNEGSKA (reference sequence). In nucleotides, the CDR3 is TGCAGTGCCCCAGACGTAAAGGGACCTGGAAACACCATATATTTT. It translates to CSAPDVKGPGNTIYF.

V and J are TRBV18 and TRBJ2-1; TRBD2 aligns across 8 bases. In germline, CDR1 is KGHSH, CDR2 LQKENI. The length of the CDR3 is 19 residues. The V gene end was trimmed by 0 bases and the J gene end by 0 bases; junction bases not matched to a gene: 10. DNA for the CDR3: TGTGCCAGCTCACCACCCGTCGGGCTAGCGGGTCTCTCCTACAATGAGCAGTTCTTC. Protein product: CASSPPVGLAGLSYNEQFF.

Ten or more counts support this clonotype. V is TRBV20-1 and J is TRBJ1-6; TRBD1 agrees at 8 bases. The germline CDR1 and CDR2 sequences are DFQATT and SNEGSKA (reference sequence). J was trimmed by 6 bases and V by 6 bases; bases with no gene match: 7. The CDR3 consists of 14 residues. The CDR3 DNA reads TGCAGTGCCTTGGACAGGGAAGGTAATTCACCCCTCCACTTT. Translating gives CSALDREGNSPLHF.

This clonotype was seen at least ten times. The J gene is TRBJ1-1, the V gene TRBV29-1, with D unresolved. The CDR3 contains 10 residues. The V gene's germline CDR1 is SQVTM and CDR2 ANQGSEA. V was cut by 8 bases and J by 0 bases, with 4 bases left in between. CDR3 in amino acids: CSLLNTEAFF. In DNA form, the CDR3 reads TGCAGCCTACTGAACACTGAAGCTTTCTTT.